Below, one T cell receptor (beta chain) is given with its context. The entry originates in a study of shared clonotypes between healthy human individuals. Germline V gene lookup returns CDR1 SGHRS and CDR2 YFSETQ. The J segment lost 10 bases and the V segment lost 0 bases, leaving 5 bases of the junction unmatched. The CDR3 loop spans 15 amino acids. Sequencing was performed with immunoSEQ multiplex PCR; in TCRdb, only in-frame clones are kept and a portion is missing. In the table there are about 1.1 million clones, roughly 80% of which are singletons. The sequenced material came from memory CD4+ T cells from PBMCs. Subset indicated: CD45RA-negative fraction. The receptor's source is a man younger than 35 in good health. Some clones in this sample may be carry-over from other donors' samples. This chain joins TRBV5-1 and TRBJ2-1, with TRBD2 matching 12 bases. CDR3: CASSLVASGRGEQFF. The CDR3, as DNA: TGCGCCAGCAGCTTGGTGGCTAGCGGGAGGGGAGAGCAGTTCTTC.